Listed below are T cell receptor beta chains from one sample, sequenced in a study of CD8+CD57+ T cells in acquired aplastic anemia. Via MiXCR, TCRdb re-called the reads, giving one row per CDR3 protein. The sample has 450,000 to 600,000 distinct CDR3 sequences, approximately 33% seen once. The sequenced sample consisted of sorted CD4+, CD8+, or CD8+CD57+ T cells (not recorded which) from PBMCs. Source of these receptors: a human donor with aplastic anemia. The CDR3 runs from the conserved cysteine through the conserved F or W. D genes are given only for firm matches. Expanded clones are given a class, and other clones once, few, many or no size at all.

TRBV19	TRBD2	TRBJ2-7	many	TGTGCCAGTAGTATACGGCTAGCGGGAGTCTACGAGCAGTACTTC	CASSIRLAGVYEQYF
TRBV25-1	.	TRBJ2-1	many	TGTGCCAGCAGTGAATGGGGAGTCAATGAGCAGTTCTTC	CASSEWGVNEQFF
TRBV24-1	.	TRBJ1-6	.	TGTGCAGCGGTACAGGGTGGGAATTCACCCCTCCACTTT	CAAVQGGNSPLHF
TRBV25-1	.	TRBJ2-5	.	TGTGCCAGCAGTTTTGCTCCAGAGACCCAGTACTTC	CASSFAPETQYF
TRBV3-1	TRBD2	TRBJ2-1	few	TGTGCCAGCAGCCAAGGTATAGGGACTAGGGGCGGCGAGCAGTTCTTC	CASSQGIGTRGGEQFF
TRBV20-1	TRBD1	TRBJ1-2	.	TGCAGTAGGGACCCCACGGGACAGCCTTATGGCTACACCTTC	CSRDPTGQPYGYTF
TRBV7-8	TRBD2	TRBJ2-5	many	TGTGCCAGCAGGCTAGCGGGAGGGGGTCGGGAGACCCAGTACTTC	CASRLAGGGRETQYF
TRBV20-1	.	TRBJ2-7	many	TGCAGTGCTAGCGGGCAGGGTCGGGAGCAGTACTTC	CSASGQGREQYF
TRBV29-1	TRBD2	TRBJ2-2	.	TGCAGCGGGGGACTAGCGGGAGGGGAGCTGTTTTTT	CSGGLAGGELFF
TRBV10-3	.	TRBJ1-1	many	TGTGCCATCAGCGGGACGGGACCGAACACTGAAGCTTTCTTT	CAISGTGPNTEAFF
TRBV2	.	TRBJ1-1	many	TGTGCCAGCCGCGAAACAGGGATCGGCACTGAAGCTTTCTTT	CASRETGIGTEAFF
TRBV19	.	TRBJ1-3	many	TGTGCCAGTAGTAGCTTGCTCTCGAGCTCTGGAAACACCATATATTTT	CASSSLLSSSGNTIYF
TRBV6-5	.	TRBJ2-7	few	TGTGCCAGCAGTTACTCGGAGGCCCTTGGCTACGAGCAGTACTTC	CASSYSEALGYEQYF
TRBV6-5	TRBD1	TRBJ2-1	once	TGTGCCAGCAGTTACGGGGGACAGGGTGTGAATGAGCAGTTCTTC	CASSYGGQGVNEQFF
TRBV7-3	.	TRBJ1-2	.	TGTGCCAGCAGATTCGACAGGACACCTGGCTATGGCTACACCTTC	CASRFDRTPGYGYTF
TRBV24-1	TRBD1	TRBJ2-1	many	TGTGCCACCAGAAAAACAGGGGGAGGCTTGGAGGAGCAGTTCTTC	CATRKTGGGLEEQFF
TRBV10-3	.	TRBJ1-2	many	TGTGCCATCGGCCAGGGCGGGAGCTATGGCTACACCTTC	CAIGQGGSYGYTF
TRBV2	.	TRBJ1-1	many	TGTGCCGCCGCTGTCCGGGACACTTCTAACACTGAAGCTTTCTTT	CAAAVRDTSNTEAFF
TRBV7-9	.	TRBJ1-5	.	TGTGCCAGCAGCCCGAATAACAATCAGCCCCAGCATTTT	CASSPNNNQPQHF
TRBV19	TRBD1	TRBJ2-2	.	TGTGCCAGTAGTGCTCCGCAGGGGGCTGGGAACACCGGGGAGCTGTTTTTT	CASSAPQGAGNTGELFF
TRBV20-1	.	TRBJ2-5	many	TGCAGTGCTAGGTCGGGTTCTAGTCTCGGGGAGACCCAGTACTTC	CSARSGSSLGETQYF
TRBV4-1	.	TRBJ1-2	many	TGCGCCAGCAGCCAAGGGTCTGCCTATGGCTACACCTTC	CASSQGSAYGYTF
TRBV2	.	TRBJ2-7	.	TGTGCCAGCAAGTCGGGATCCTACGAGCAGTACTTC	CASKSGSYEQYF
TRBV10-2	.	TRBJ2-1	few	TGCGCCAGCAGCTTGGGCGGGACACCCGAGCAGTTCTTC	CASSLGGTPEQFF
TRBV7-6	.	TRBJ1-2	many	TGTGCCATTGGGCAGGATAACTATGGCTACACCTTC	CAIGQDNYGYTF
TRBV7-9	.	TRBJ2-7	.	TGTGCCACCACCCCGCAGTACTTC	CATTPQYF
TRBV7-2	.	TRBJ2-3	many	TGTGCCAGCAGCTTAGCAGCGGATGGCACAGATACGCAGTATTTT	CASSLAADGTDTQYF
TRBV7-2	TRBD1	TRBJ1-6	many	TGTGCCAGCAGCTTAGCAGGGGGCGGGGGTTCACCCCTCCACTTT	CASSLAGGGGSPLHF
TRBV29-1	.	TRBJ1-5	many	TGCAGCGTTGGGGCTCCCAATCAGCCCCAGCATTTT	CSVGAPNQPQHF
TRBV7-3	.	TRBJ1-1	many	TGTGCCAGCAGCCCGCACTCGAACACTGAAGCTTTCTTT	CASSPHSNTEAFF
TRBV11-2	.	TRBJ1-2	.	TGTGCCCGCAGCTCTAAACGGACAGACGAGGGTGGCTACACCTTC	CARSSKRTDEGGYTF
TRBV2	.	TRBJ1-1	.	TGTGCCAGCAGGACAGAGAAGAACACTGAAGCTTTCTTT	CASRTEKNTEAFF
TRBV20-1	TRBD2	TRBJ2-7	few	TGCAGTGCTAGAGTTTCTAGCGGGAGAGCCGAGCAGTACTTC	CSARVSSGRAEQYF
TRBV9	TRBD1	TRBJ1-4	.	TGTGCCAGCAGCGTAGGCAGGGGACAGCTGCCTAATGAAAAACTGTTTTTT	CASSVGRGQLPNEKLFF
TRBV25-1	.	TRBJ1-1	.	TGTGCCAGCAGTGACTATCGACAGGATGTTGATTCTGAAGCTTTCTTT	CASSDYRQDVDSEAFF
TRBV6-1	.	TRBJ1-5	few	TGTGCCAGCGTAGGTACAGGGCGTACTCAGCCCCAGCATTTT	CASVGTGRTQPQHF
TRBV11-2	.	TRBJ2-3	many	TGTGCCAGCAGCTTAGTTCCCCACGCAGATACGCAGTATTTT	CASSLVPHADTQYF
TRBV24-1	.	TRBJ1-1	many	TGTGCCACCAGTGATCCGCAGGGTAATGGGAACACTGAAGCTTTCTTT	CATSDPQGNGNTEAFF
TRBV6-1	.	TRBJ1-1	few	TGTGCCAGCAGCTTCGGACTCGAAGCTTTCTTT	CASSFGLEAFF
TRBV20-1	.	TRBJ1-3	.	TGCAGTGCTGCTCTACAGGGTCTGGGAAACACCATATATTTT	CSAALQGLGNTIYF
TRBV20-1	.	TRBJ2-7	once	TGCAGTGCTAGGGGGACGGGATACTACGAGCAGTACTTC	CSARGTGYYEQYF
TRBV9	TRBD1	TRBJ1-6	.	TGTGCCAGCTCACCTTCGACAGGGGGTAATTCACCCCTCCACTTT	CASSPSTGGNSPLHF
TRBV10-3	.	TRBJ1-5	.	TGTGCCATCATGGCGAGCGGCAATCAGCCCCAGCATTTT	CAIMASGNQPQHF
TRBV2	.	TRBJ1-1	many	TGTGCCAGCAGTCCCTCTGGCACTGAAGCTTTCTTT	CASSPSGTEAFF
TRBV30	.	TRBJ1-5	.	TGTGCCTGGAGTTGGGGTAGGTATGGCAATCAGCCCCAGCATTTT	CAWSWGRYGNQPQHF
TRBV20-1	.	TRBJ1-1	.	TGCAGTGCTAGAGCGACAATGAACACTGAAGCTTTCTTT	CSARATMNTEAFF
TRBV6-5	TRBD1	TRBJ1-2	few	TGTGCCAGCAGTTACCGAGGGACAGGGGGCCTCTATGGCTACACCTTC	CASSYRGTGGLYGYTF
TRBV7-7	TRBD2	TRBJ2-3	.	TGTGCTAGCAGCTCCGGACTAGCGGGAAGCACAGATACGCAGTATTTT	CASSSGLAGSTDTQYF
TRBV11-2	TRBD1	TRBJ2-3	.	TGTGCCAGCAGCCTGACAGGGGGTGGAGATACGCAGTATTTT	CASSLTGGGDTQYF
TRBV14	.	TRBJ1-3	few	TGTGCCAGCAGCCAAGCCCGGGTAGGGCCTGGAAACACCATATATTTT	CASSQARVGPGNTIYF
TRBV25-1	TRBD1	TRBJ1-2	.	TGTGCCAGCTCCTATGCGGGTAATTTGGGACAGGGGGCCGATGGCTACACCTTC	CASSYAGNLGQGADGYTF
TRBV5-6	TRBD1	TRBJ1-3	.	TGTGCCAGCAGCTATATACAGGGGAGTTTAAGCACCATATATTTT	CASSYIQGSLSTIYF
TRBV7-9	.	TRBJ1-1	.	TGTGCCAGCAGCTCGAGGGGTGACGGGGACACTGAAGCTTTCTTT	CASSSRGDGDTEAFF
TRBV14	.	TRBJ1-1	.	TGTGCCAGCAGCTACAACAGCTTCATGAACACTGAAGCTTTCTTT	CASSYNSFMNTEAFF
TRBV20-1	TRBD1	TRBJ1-2	many	TGCAGTGCTAGAGCGTGGACAGGCGCGGGCTACACCTTC	CSARAWTGAGYTF
TRBV30	TRBD1	TRBJ2-5	few	TGTGCCTGGAGCCGCGGTGTAGGGGGCGTAGAGACCCAGTACTTC	CAWSRGVGGVETQYF
TRBV2	TRBD1	TRBJ1-5	.	TGTGCCAGCAGAGGTCAGGGGGCTAGCAATCAGCCCCAGCATTTT	CASRGQGASNQPQHF